This T cell receptor (beta chain) is from a study of blood T cell repertoires in COVID-19. Study details: Researchers got acute and convalescent COVID-19 samples from the United States, Italy and Spain. Sources were T cells, B-cell-depleted T cells, or PBMCs; the material itself was cDNA or gDNA.

As originally analysed: Amplified reference gene primers provided the basis for estimating nucleated cell counts. Here immunoSEQ multiplex PCR was the method, and the copy in TCRdb shows in-frame clones only, minus some. The DNA gave D and trimming, while V, J and clone size come from that table. The sample yields fewer than 350,000 clones, approximately 84% seen once. The length of the CDR3 is 13 residues. With 5 bases removed from V and 5 bases from J, the gap between germline ends came to 12 bases. Specimen: peripheral blood. This clonotype was sampled from a woman in her twenties or thirties who had recovered from COVID-19. The chain combines TRBV12-3 or TRBV12-4 with TRBJ2-5; weak D call: TRBD2 (5 bases). CDR3: CASSRGLRETQYF. The DNA for the CDR3 is TGTGCCAGCAGTCGCGGACTCCGGGAGACCCAGTACTTC.